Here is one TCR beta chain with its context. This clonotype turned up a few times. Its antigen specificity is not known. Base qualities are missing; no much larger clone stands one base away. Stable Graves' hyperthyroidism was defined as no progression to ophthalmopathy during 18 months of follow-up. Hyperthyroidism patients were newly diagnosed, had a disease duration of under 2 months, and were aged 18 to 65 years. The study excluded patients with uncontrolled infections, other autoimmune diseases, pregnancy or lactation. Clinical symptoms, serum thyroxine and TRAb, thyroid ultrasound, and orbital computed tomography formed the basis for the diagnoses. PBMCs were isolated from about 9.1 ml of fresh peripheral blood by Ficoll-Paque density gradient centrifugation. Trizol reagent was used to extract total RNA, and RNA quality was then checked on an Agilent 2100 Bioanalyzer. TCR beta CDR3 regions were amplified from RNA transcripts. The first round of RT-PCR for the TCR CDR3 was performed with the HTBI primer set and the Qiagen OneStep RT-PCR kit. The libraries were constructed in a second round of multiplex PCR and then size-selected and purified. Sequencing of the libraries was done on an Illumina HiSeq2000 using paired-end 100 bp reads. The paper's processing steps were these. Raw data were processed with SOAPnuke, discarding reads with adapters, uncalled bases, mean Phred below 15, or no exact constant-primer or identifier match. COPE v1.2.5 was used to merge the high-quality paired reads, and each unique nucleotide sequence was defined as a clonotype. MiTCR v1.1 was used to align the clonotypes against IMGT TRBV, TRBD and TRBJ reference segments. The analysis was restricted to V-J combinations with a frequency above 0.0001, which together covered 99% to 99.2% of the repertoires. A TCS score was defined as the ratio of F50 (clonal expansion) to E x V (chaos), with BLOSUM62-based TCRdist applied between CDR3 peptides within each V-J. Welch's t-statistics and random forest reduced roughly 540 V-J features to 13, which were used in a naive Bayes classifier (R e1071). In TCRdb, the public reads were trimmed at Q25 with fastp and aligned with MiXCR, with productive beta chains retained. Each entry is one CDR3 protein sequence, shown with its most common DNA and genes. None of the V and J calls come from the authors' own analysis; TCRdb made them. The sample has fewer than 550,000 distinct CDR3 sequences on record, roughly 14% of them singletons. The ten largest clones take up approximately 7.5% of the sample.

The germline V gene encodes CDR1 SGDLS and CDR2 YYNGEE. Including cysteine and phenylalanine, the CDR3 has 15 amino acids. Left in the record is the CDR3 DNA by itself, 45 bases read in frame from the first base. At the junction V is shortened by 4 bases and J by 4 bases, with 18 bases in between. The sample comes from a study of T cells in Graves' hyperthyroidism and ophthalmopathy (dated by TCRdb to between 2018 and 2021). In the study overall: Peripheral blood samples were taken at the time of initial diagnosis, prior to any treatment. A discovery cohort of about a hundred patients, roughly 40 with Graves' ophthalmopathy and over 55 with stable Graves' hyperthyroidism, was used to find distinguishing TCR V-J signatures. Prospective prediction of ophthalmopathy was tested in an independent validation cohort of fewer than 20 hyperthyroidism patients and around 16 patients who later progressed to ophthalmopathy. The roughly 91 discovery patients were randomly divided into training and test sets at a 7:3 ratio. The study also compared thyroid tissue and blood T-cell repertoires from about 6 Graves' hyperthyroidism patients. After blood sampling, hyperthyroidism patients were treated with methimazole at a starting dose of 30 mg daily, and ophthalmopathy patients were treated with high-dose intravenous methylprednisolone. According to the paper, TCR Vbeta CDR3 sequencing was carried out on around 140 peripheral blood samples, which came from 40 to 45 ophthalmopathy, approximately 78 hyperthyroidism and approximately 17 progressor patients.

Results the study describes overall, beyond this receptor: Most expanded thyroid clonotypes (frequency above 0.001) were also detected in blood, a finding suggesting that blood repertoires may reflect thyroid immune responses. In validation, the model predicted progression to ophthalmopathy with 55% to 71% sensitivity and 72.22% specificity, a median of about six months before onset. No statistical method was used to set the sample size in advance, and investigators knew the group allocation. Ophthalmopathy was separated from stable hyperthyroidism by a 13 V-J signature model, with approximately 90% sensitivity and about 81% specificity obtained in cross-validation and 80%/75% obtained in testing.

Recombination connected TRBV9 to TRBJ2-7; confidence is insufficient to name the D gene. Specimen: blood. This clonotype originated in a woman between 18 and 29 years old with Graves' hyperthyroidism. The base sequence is TGTGCCAGCAGCCCTCGGCCCTCCCAATGGTACGAGCAGTACTTC. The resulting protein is CASSPRPSQWYEQYF. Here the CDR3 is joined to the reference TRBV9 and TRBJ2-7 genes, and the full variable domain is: DSGVTQTPKHLITATGQRVTLRCSPRSGDLSVYWYQQSLDQGLQFLIQYYNGEERAKGNILERFSAQQFPDLHSELNLSSLELGDSALYFCASSPRPSQWYEQYFGPGTRLTVT.